The T cell receptor beta chain described here comes from a study of blood T cells in healthy people across ages. Points from the study as a whole: As age increased, TCR beta diversity per million T cells fell in a roughly linear fashion. Both higher diversity and more naive CD4+ cells marked long-lived donors when set against aged donors. Researchers said unsorted PBMCs prevented a conclusive naive versus antigen-experienced comparison. Estimated diversity across one million T cells was deemed an underestimate.

This clonotype turned up a few times. Antigen specificity is unknown. Relative to the germline gene, one junction end is altered; a read error may explain this. Per germline, CDR1 SGHVS and CDR2 FNYEAQ. This CDR3 has 16 amino acids. Primers used in a second PCR of about 6 to 11 cycles were a sample-barcoded 5' primer and a J-beta primer mix. TCRdb independently ran MiXCR on the 5' RACE reads; one entry per CDR3 protein. The sample consists of about 800,000 distinct CDR3 sequences, roughly 25% of them appearing once. The sample was also reused in another study, on T cells of mothers and their children.

The sequenced sample was blood. The V and J genes are TRBV7-6 and TRBJ1-3, with unresolved D. The sequence was collected from a boy younger than 18 in good health. For the CDR3, the DNA is TGTGCCAGCAGCTATGTTGACGCTTCCTCTGGAAACGCCATATATTTT. Amino acid sequence: CASSYVDASSGNAIYF.